This passage covers 21 T cell receptor beta chains from one sample sequenced in a study of T cell changes during pregnancy in multiple sclerosis. Only in-frame clones appear in the TCRdb table, and some are missing; sequencing was by immunoSEQ multiplex PCR. This repertoire shows about 64,000 clones, 90% found once; its top ten account for approximately 6.6%. Here the sequenced sample was peripheral blood, taken in the third trimester of pregnancy. The receptors were gathered from a female donor in good health, enrolled as a control in a pregnancy study.

The rearrangement uses TRBV6-5 and TRBJ2-7; 8 positions match TRBD2. CDR1 is MNHEY and CDR2 is SVGAGI in the germline V gene. The CDR3 length is 14 residues. The trim removed 6 bases at V and 5 bases at J, leaving 9 bases unmatched. The CDR3 nucleotides read TGTGCCAGCAGCCCTGGACTAGCCCTCCACGAGCAGTACTTC. Protein sequence: CASSPGLALHEQYF.

The V gene is TRBV10-3, the J gene TRBJ2-3; 8 bases match TRBD1. Germline CDR1 is ENHRY and CDR2 is SYGVKD. This CDR3 region has 15 residues. J was trimmed by 4 bases and V by 6 bases; bases with no gene match: 9. The DNA of the CDR3 is TGTGCCATCAGCGGAGGACAGGGATTATCAGATACGCAGTATTTT. Translation: CAISGGQGLSDTQYF.

The chain recombines TRBV19 with TRBJ1-5; possibly TRBD1 for D (6 bases). V was clipped by 5 bases and J by 3 bases, with 8 bases between them. This CDR3 is built from 13 residues. Germline assignment: CDR1 LNHDA and CDR2 SQIVND (reference sequence). The CDR3 loop is CASSRGANQPQHF. Written as DNA, the CDR3 is TGTGCCAGTAGTCGGGGGGCCAATCAGCCCCAGCATTTT. Full variable domain (rest looked up from reference TRBV19 and TRBJ1-5): DGGITQSPKYLFRKEGQNVTLSCEQNLNHDAMYWYRQDPGQGLRLIYYSQIVNDFQKGDIAEGYSVSREKKESFPLTVTSAQKNPTAFYLCASSRGANQPQHFGDGTRLSIL.

J is TRBJ1-1 and V is TRBV10-3; 9 bases agree with TRBD1. Trimming at V came to 6 bases and at J to 4 bases, leaving 12 bases not matched to a gene. The CDR3 runs 16 residues. Looked up from germline, CDR1 is ENHRY and CDR2 is SYGVKD. The CDR3 is CAIRGGLQGAFTEAFF. Here the CDR3 DNA reads TGTGCCATCAGGGGAGGCCTACAGGGGGCGTTCACTGAAGCTTTCTTT.

The gene calls are TRBV2 and TRBJ1-6; 9 positions agree with TRBD1. The CDR3 is made up of 15 amino acids. Germline CDR1 and CDR2: SNHLY and FYNNEI. V shed 7 bases, J shed 7 bases, and the junction held 8 bases outside the gene matches. The CDR3 loop reads CASTQGQGMNSPLHF. The CDR3 nucleotides are TGTGCCAGCACCCAGGGACAGGGAATGAATTCACCCCTCCACTTT.

The chain is built from TRBV15 and TRBJ2-5, with D maybe TRBD2 (6 bases). Germline values: CDR1 LNHNV, CDR2 YYDKDF (reference sequence). Trimming stripped 0 bases from V and 2 bases from J, with 13 bases between. CDR3 length equals 16 residues. DNA for the CDR3: TGTGCCACCAGCAGAGATGCGGCGGGGTGGCAAGAGACCCAGTACTTC. It encodes CATSRDAAGWQETQYF.

The CDR3 nucleotides are TGCGCCAGCAGCCAATGGACAGCTGATCAGCCCCAGCATTTT. This codes for CASSQWTADQPQHF. The chain employs TRBV4-3 and TRBJ1-5, with a possible D match to TRBD1 (6 bases). The CDR3 totals 14 residues. The V end was cut by 2 bases, the J end by 5 bases, with 10 bases between. CDR1 and CDR2 from the germline V gene are LGHNA and YSLEER.

In its sample, this clone was seen once. V usage is TRBV25-1 and J usage is TRBJ2-3, with D possibly TRBD2 on 7 matching bases. The CDR3 covers 13 residues. V was shortened by 4 bases and J by 4 bases, with 9 bases between the two germline ends. Germline V gene data show CDR1 as MGHDK and CDR2 as SYGVNS. DNA for the CDR3: TGTGCCAGCAGTGTGCGGGGGCCAGATACGCAGTATTTT. Its protein product is CASSVRGPDTQYF. Full variable domain (remainder filled in from reference TRBV25-1 and TRBJ2-3): EADIYQTPRYLVIGTGKKITLECSQTMGHDKMYWYQQDPGMELHLIHYSYGVNSTEKGDLSSESTVSRIRTEHFPLTLESARPSHTSQYLCASSVRGPDTQYFGPGTRLTVL.

This clone was counted a few times. The rearrangement joins TRBV6-5 to TRBJ1-2; D unclear. V dropped 6 bases and J dropped 7 bases, with 12 bases sitting between them. Germline V gives CDR1 MNHEY, CDR2 SVGAGI. The CDR3 spans 12 residues. In DNA form, the CDR3 reads TGTGCCAGCAGCACACGGGAAGCTGGCTACACCTTC. Protein product: CASSTREAGYTF.

The chain combines TRBV9 with TRBJ1-2, with D tentatively TRBD1 (6 bases). CDR1 is SGDLS, CDR2 YYNGEE, per germline. This CDR3 region has 17 residues. Trimming pared 0 bases from V and 0 bases from J, leaving 15 bases between. CDR3 DNA: TGTGCCAGCAGCGTAGATTCGACAGGTCGAGCTAACTATGGCTACACCTTC. Translating gives CASSVDSTGRANYGYTF.

The rearrangement links TRBV6-5 to TRBJ2-7, with TRBD2 matching 10 bases. Germline values: CDR1 MNHEY, CDR2 SVGAGI. The CDR3 length is 15 residues. V lost 0 bases to trimming and J lost 4 bases; unmatched junction nucleotides: 3. The DNA for the CDR3 is TGTGCCAGCAGTTACTCAGGACTAGCGGATTACGAGCAGTACTTC. Translation: CASSYSGLADYEQYF.

The rearrangement links TRBV7-8 to TRBJ1-1, with D possibly matching TRBD1 (6 bases). This CDR3 contains 15 residues. Trimming pared 2 bases from V and 1 base from J, leaving 11 bases between. CDR1 and CDR2 (germline): SGHVS, FQNEAQ. CDR3 region: CASSLLRGGNTEAFF. The CDR3 DNA reads TGTGCCAGCAGCTTACTGAGGGGGGGGAACACTGAAGCTTTCTTT.

The DNA for the CDR3 is TGTGCCACCCGGGACACGATATTCAATCAGCCCCAGCATTTT. It codes for CATRDTIFNQPQHF. The chain employs TRBV6-1 and TRBJ1-5; weak D call: TRBD1 (6 bases). The V and J ends lost 10 bases and 3 bases respectively, with 16 bases between them. CDR1 is MNHNS, CDR2 SASEGT, per germline. The CDR3 extends over 14 amino acids.

The V and J genes are TRBV7-9 and TRBJ2-7; TRBD2 agrees at 7 bases. V shed 1 base and J 1 base; nucleotides not matched to a gene: 7. CDR3 length equals 16 residues. Germline V gene data show CDR1 as SEHNR and CDR2 as FQNEAQ (reference sequence). In DNA form, the CDR3 reads TGTGCCAGCAGCTTAGATATGACTAGCCGATCCTACGAGCAGTACTTC. Protein sequence: CASSLDMTSRSYEQYF.

This clone was seen a few times. The V call is TRBV19, the J call TRBJ1-2; D uncertain. The CDR3 consists of 14 residues. The V end lost 3 bases, the J end lost 0 bases, and 8 bases lay between the germline ends. Germline loops: CDR1 LNHDA, CDR2 SQIVND (reference sequence). The CDR3 DNA reads as TGTGCCAGTAGTATCCAAGCGGCTAACTATGGCTACACCTTC. Translated: CASSIQAANYGYTF.

CDR3 amino acids: CASSLERTGDTGELFF. The CDR3 DNA follows: TGTGCCAGCAGCTTAGAAAGGACAGGGGACACCGGGGAGCTGTTTTTT. The chain has TRBV7-8 and TRBJ2-2, with 9 positions matching TRBD1. The germline V gene has CDR1 SGHVS and CDR2 FQNEAQ. The junction had 3 bases not matched to a gene; V was cut back by 1 base and J by 3 bases. CDR3 length: 16 residues.

The J gene is TRBJ1-2, the V gene TRBV18; 9 nucleotides align to TRBD1. The J segment lost 6 bases and the V segment lost 3 bases, leaving 11 bases of the junction unmatched. This CDR3 contains 16 residues. Germline V gene sequence: CDR1 KGHSH, CDR2 LQKENI. The DNA for the CDR3 is TGTGCCAGCTCACCTCTTCCCGGGACAGGGACGGATGGCTACACCTTC. This sequence encodes CASSPLPGTGTDGYTF.

The CDR3 DNA reads as TGTGCCAGCAGCTTAGATTTCAGCGTTAGCTCCTACGAGCAGTACTTC. Its protein product is CASSLDFSVSSYEQYF. This sequence joins TRBV7-2 and TRBJ2-7, with unresolved D. CDR1 is SGHTA and CDR2 is FQGNSA in the germline V gene. V shed 1 base and J shed 0 bases, with 13 bases lying between them. There are 16 residues in the CDR3.

This clone was seen once. The genes are TRBV18 and TRBJ1-4, with D unresolved. Trimming left V 6 bases short and J 3 bases short, with 2 bases between. CDR3 length: 11 residues. Germline V gene sequence: CDR1 KGHSH, CDR2 LQKENI. Here the CDR3 reads CASSSNEKLFF. The CDR3 nucleotides are TGTGCCAGCTCCTCTAATGAAAAACTGTTTTTT.

J is TRBJ2-1 and V is TRBV9; 7 bases map to TRBD2. Trimming at V came to 0 bases and at J to 9 bases, leaving 6 bases not matched to a gene. The CDR3 runs 14 residues. The germline V gene has CDR1 SGDLS and CDR2 YYNGEE. This CDR3 is CASSVAMVAGEQFF. CDR3 in DNA: TGTGCCAGCAGCGTAGCTATGGTAGCGGGTGAGCAGTTCTTC.

The chain employs TRBV19 and TRBJ1-1; no firm D call. The CDR3 contains 14 residues. CDR1 is LNHDA, CDR2 SQIVND, per germline (reference sequence). Trimming took 5 bases from V and 1 from J, leaving 11 bases between them. The CDR3, as DNA: TGTGCCAGTAGTCCGGTCCCTGAGAACACTGAAGCTTTCTTT. Translated: CASSPVPENTEAFF.